This T cell receptor beta chain was identified during a study of Graves' ophthalmopathy and Graves' hyperthyroidism. Across the whole study: Ahead of any treatment, peripheral blood was obtained at the initial diagnosis.

RNA transcripts were the template, and TCR beta CDR3 regions were amplified from them. RT-PCR with HTBI primers came first, then second-round multiplex PCR. TCRdb reprocessed the multiplex PCR reads via MiXCR and lists one record per CDR3 protein. The data hold around 340,000 distinct CDR3 sequences, with around a sixth observed a single time. CDR3 length: 13 amino acids. Per germline, CDR1 SQVTM and CDR2 ANQGSEA. Trimming shortened V by 0 bases and J by 1 base, and 7 bases separated the two germline ends. This clonotype was observed at least ten times. All donors with ophthalmopathy were recorded as having moderate-to-severe activity, CAS ≥3, NOSPECS ≥4 and a duration under 3 months. The authors isolated PBMCs from more than 9 ml of fresh peripheral blood.

Sequenced material: peripheral blood. The chain couples TRBV29-1 to TRBJ2-7; D ambiguous. This TCR was sampled from an adult man with Graves' ophthalmopathy. The CDR3 protein is CSVEEKSSYEQYF. For the CDR3, the DNA is TGCAGCGTTGAAGAAAAGAGTTCCTACGAGCAGTACTTC.